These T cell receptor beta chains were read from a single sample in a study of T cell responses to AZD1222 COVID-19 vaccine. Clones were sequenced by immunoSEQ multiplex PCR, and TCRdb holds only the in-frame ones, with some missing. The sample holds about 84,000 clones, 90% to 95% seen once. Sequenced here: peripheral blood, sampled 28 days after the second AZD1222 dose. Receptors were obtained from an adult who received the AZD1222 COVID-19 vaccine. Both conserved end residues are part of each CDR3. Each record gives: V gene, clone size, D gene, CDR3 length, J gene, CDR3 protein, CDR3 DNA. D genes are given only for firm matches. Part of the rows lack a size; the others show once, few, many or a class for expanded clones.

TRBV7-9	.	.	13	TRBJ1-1	CASSPLGDTEAFF	TGTGCCAGCAGCCCGCTGGGGGACACTGAAGCTTTCTTT
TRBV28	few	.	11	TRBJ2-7	CASSPGTRKYF	TGTGCCAGCAGTCCGGGGACAAGGAAGTACTTC
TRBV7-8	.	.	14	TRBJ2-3	CASRTRYSTDTQYF	TGTGCCAGCCGCACACGCTATAGCACAGATACGCAGTATTTT
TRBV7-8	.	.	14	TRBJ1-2	CASSLARDPPDYTF	TGTGCCAGCAGCTTAGCCCGGGACCCGCCAGACTACACCTTC
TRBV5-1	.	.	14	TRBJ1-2	CASSLEYSSYGYTF	TGCGCCAGCAGCTTGGAGTACTCTAGCTATGGCTACACCTTC
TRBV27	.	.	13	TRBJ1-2	CASSLSEAYGYTF	TGTGCCAGCAGTTTATCTGAGGCCTATGGCTACACCTTC
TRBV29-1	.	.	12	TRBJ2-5	CSVVTYQETQYF	TGCAGCGTGGTAACGTACCAAGAGACCCAGTACTTC
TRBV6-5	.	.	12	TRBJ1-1	CASSRTDSEAFF	TGTGCCAGCAGTCGGACAGACTCCGAAGCTTTCTTT
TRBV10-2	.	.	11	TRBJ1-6	CASRSNSPLHF	TGCGCCAGCAGATCTAATTCACCCCTCCACTTT
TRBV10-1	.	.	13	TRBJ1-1	CASSAGGLAEAFF	TGCGCCAGCAGTGCGGGAGGGTTGGCTGAAGCTTTCTTT
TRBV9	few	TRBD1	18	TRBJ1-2	CASSVGSKGTGRPYGYTF	TGTGCCAGCAGCGTAGGAAGTAAGGGGACAGGGCGCCCTTATGGCTACACCTTC
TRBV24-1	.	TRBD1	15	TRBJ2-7	CATSERGTGDYEQYF	TGTGCCACCAGTGAACGAGGGACAGGGGACTACGAGCAGTACTTC
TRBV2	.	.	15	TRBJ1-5	CASRLRSSQDQPQHF	TGTGCCAGCCGTCTCAGGTCCTCCCAGGATCAGCCCCAGCATTTT
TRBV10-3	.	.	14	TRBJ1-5	CAISESKQNQPQHF	TGTGCCATCAGTGAGTCGAAGCAGAATCAGCCCCAGCATTTT
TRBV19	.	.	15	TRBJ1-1	CASTPPGRPKTEAFF	TGTGCCAGTACCCCCCCGGGCAGGCCCAAGACTGAAGCTTTCTTT
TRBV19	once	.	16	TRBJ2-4	CASSIRGARVKNIQYF	TGTGCCAGTAGTATTCGGGGGGCAAGGGTCAAAAACATTCAGTACTTC
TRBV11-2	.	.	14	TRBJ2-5	CASSLLPSQETQYF	TGTGCCAGCAGCTTACTCCCATCCCAAGAGACCCAGTACTTC
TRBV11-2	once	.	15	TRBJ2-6	CASSLSRVGANVLTF	TGTGCCAGCAGCCTCTCTCGGGTTGGGGCCAACGTCCTGACTTTC
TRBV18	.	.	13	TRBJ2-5	CASQLGLKETQYF	TGTGCCAGCCAACTGGGCCTTAAAGAGACCCAGTACTTC
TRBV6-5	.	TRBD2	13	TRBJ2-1	CASSYTLTSGQFF	TGTGCCAGCAGTTACACCCTGACTAGCGGGCAGTTCTTC
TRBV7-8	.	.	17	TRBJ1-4	CASSFFTNGRSREKLFF	TGTGCCAGCAGCTTCTTTACGAACGGCAGGTCGAGGGAAAAACTGTTTTTT
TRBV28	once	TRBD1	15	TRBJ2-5	CASSWATGGQETQYF	TGTGCCAGCAGTTGGGCCACAGGGGGCCAAGAGACCCAGTACTTC
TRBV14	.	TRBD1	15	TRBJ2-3	CASSRGTGATDTQYF	TGTGCCAGCAGCCGGGGGACAGGGGCCACAGATACGCAGTATTTT
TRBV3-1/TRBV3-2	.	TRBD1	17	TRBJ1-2	CASSHSGIDREISGYTF	TGTGCCAGCAGCCATTCGGGCATTGACAGGGAAATCAGTGGCTACACCTTC
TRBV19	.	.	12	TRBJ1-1	CASSIGLGSAFF	TGTGCCAGTAGTATTGGGTTAGGGTCTGCTTTCTTT
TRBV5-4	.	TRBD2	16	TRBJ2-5	CASSSGTSGRVGTQYF	TGTGCCAGCAGCTCCGGGACTAGCGGGAGGGTTGGGACCCAGTACTTC
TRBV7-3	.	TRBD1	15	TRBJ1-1	CASSPAPGQGLSAFF	TGTGCCAGCAGCCCTGCCCCGGGACAGGGGCTGTCTGCTTTCTTT
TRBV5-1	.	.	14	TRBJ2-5	CASSPRGRQETQYF	TGCGCCAGCAGCCCCAGGGGCCGCCAAGAGACCCAGTACTTC
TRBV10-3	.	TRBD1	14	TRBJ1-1	CAIRTGGRTTEAFF	TGTGCCATCAGGACAGGGGGCCGAACCACTGAAGCTTTCTTT
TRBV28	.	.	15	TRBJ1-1	CASSSRGRTNTEAFF	TGTGCCAGCAGTTCCCGGGGACGGACGAACACTGAAGCTTTCTTT
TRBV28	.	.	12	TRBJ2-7	CASSLFGYEQYF	TGTGCCAGCAGTTTATTTGGCTACGAGCAGTACTTC
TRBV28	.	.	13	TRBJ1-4	CASRRQVNEKLFF	TGTGCCAGCAGAAGACAGGTTAATGAAAAACTGTTTTTT
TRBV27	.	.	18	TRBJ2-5	CASSRRDGGAVTGETQYF	TGTGCCAGCAGCCGCAGGGATGGTGGAGCGGTGACGGGGGAGACCCAGTACTTC
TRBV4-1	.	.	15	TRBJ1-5	CASSQMGGASQPQHF	TGCGCCAGCAGCCAAATGGGGGGGGCGAGTCAGCCCCAGCATTTT
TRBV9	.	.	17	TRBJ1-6	CASRITFGARPDSPLHF	TGTGCCAGCAGAATTACCTTTGGGGCGCGGCCGGATTCACCCCTCCACTTT
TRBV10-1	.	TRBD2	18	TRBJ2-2	CASSLGPPGLPRTGELFF	TGCGCCAGCAGTCTGGGCCCTCCGGGACTACCTCGGACCGGGGAGCTGTTTTTT
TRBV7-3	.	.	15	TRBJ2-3	CASSLTGRSTDTQYF	TGTGCCAGCAGCTTAACGGGTCGCAGCACAGATACGCAGTATTTT
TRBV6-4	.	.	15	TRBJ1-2	CASSEGPTLNYGYTF	TGTGCCAGCAGTGAAGGACCGACACTTAACTATGGCTACACCTTC
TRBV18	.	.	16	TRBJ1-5	CASSPTGRGGNQPQHF	TGTGCCAGCTCACCAACGGGGAGGGGAGGCAATCAGCCCCAGCATTTT
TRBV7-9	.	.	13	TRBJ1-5	CASSLFYNQPQHF	TGTGCCAGCAGCCTCTTCTACAATCAGCCCCAGCATTTT
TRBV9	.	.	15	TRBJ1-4	CASSADLGGTEKLFF	TGTGCCAGCAGCGCGGATCTCGGGGGAACAGAAAAACTGTTTTTT
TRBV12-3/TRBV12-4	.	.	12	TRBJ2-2	CASSLHTGELFF	TGTGCCAGCAGTTTACACACCGGGGAGCTGTTTTTT
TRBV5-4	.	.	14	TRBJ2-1	CASSPGRTYNEQFF	TGTGCCAGCAGCCCCGGTCGGACCTACAATGAGCAGTTCTTC
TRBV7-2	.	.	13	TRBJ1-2	CASSLNLGDGYTF	TGTGCCAGCAGCTTAAATCTGGGAGATGGCTACACCTTC
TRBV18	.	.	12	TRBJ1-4	CASSDSREKLFF	TGTGCCAGCTCCGACAGCCGTGAAAAACTGTTTTTT
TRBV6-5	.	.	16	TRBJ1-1	CASSYLGKVKFPEAFF	TGTGCCAGCAGTTACTTGGGGAAAGTTAAGTTCCCTGAAGCTTTCTTT
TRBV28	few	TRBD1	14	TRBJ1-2	CASRETGGTYGYTF	TGTGCCAGCCGAGAGACAGGGGGTACCTATGGCTACACCTTC
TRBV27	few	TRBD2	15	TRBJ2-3	CASSLREGLTDTQYF	TGTGCCAGCAGTTTACGGGAGGGGTTAACAGATACGCAGTATTTT
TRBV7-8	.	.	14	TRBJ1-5	CASSNRREVKPQHF	TGTGCCAGCAGCAACCGACGGGAGGTAAAGCCCCAGCATTTT
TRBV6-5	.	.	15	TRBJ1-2	CASSYSLNGAYGYTF	TGTGCCAGCAGTTACTCGTTGAACGGCGCGTATGGCTACACCTTC
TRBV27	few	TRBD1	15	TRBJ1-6	CASSKGDSYNSPLHF	TGTGCCAGCAGTAAAGGGGACAGCTATAATTCACCCCTCCACTTT
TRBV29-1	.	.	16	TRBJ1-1	CSVEVLWGVGNTEAFF	TGCAGCGTTGAAGTTCTTTGGGGCGTCGGGAACACTGAAGCTTTCTTT
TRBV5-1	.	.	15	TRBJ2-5	CASSLGGTRQETQYF	TGCGCCAGCAGCCTGGGGGGAACGCGCCAAGAGACCCAGTACTTC
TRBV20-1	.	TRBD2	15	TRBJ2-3	CSASSLAGDTDTQYF	TGCAGTGCTAGTTCCCTAGCGGGGGACACAGATACGCAGTATTTT
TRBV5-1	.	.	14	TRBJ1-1	CASSFGRPNTEAFF	TGCGCCAGCAGCTTTGGACGACCCAACACTGAAGCTTTCTTT
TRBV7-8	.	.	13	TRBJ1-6	CASRTFGEAPLHF	TGTGCCAGCAGGACATTCGGGGAAGCACCCCTCCACTTT
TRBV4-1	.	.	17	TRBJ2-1	CASSQEAGSALYNEQFF	TGCGCCAGCAGCCAAGAGGCAGGGAGCGCTTTGTACAATGAGCAGTTCTTC
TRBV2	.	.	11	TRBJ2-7	CASREAYEQYF	TGTGCCAGCAGGGAGGCCTACGAGCAGTACTTC
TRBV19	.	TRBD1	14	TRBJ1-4	CATPGQSTNEKLFF	TGTGCCACCCCGGGACAGTCAACTAATGAAAAACTGTTTTTT